This TCR beta chain was captured by sequencing in a study of blood T cell repertoires in COVID-19 (dated by TCRdb to 2018 to 2021). Study-wide context: Samples from collaborators originated in the United States, Italy and Spain and spanned both the acute and convalescent phases of COVID-19. Where available, HLA class I and class II types were taken from metadata supplied by the sample provider and were not determined by assay-based typing. The dataset comprised deeply sampled blood TCRbeta repertoires from subjects exposed to, actively infected with, or recovered from COVID-19. A freely available public database, intended as a resource for researchers studying the immune response to SARS-CoV-2, is where the repertoires were released. The material from the prospective study consisted of cDNA or gDNA derived from T cells, B-cell-depleted T cells, or PBMCs. A de-identified subject ID, COVID-19 status, age in years and sex were almost always included in the sample metadata. Samples were obtained from the ongoing ImmuneRACE study (first 160 participants) and from 950 to 1,500 subjects provided by 6 global collaborators. What the study reported, not specific to this receptor: The quantity of clinical and demographic metadata differed by source and by participant and was supplied without curation.

The V and J ends are trimmed by 5 bases and 0 bases, leaving 11 bases between them. CDR1 and CDR2, per the germline V gene, are SQVTM and ANQGSEA. The CDR3 measures 14 amino acids from cysteine to phenylalanine. Of all the DNA, just the CDR3 is kept, 42 bases in frame from base 1. TCRbeta CDR3 regions were amplified from genomic DNA using the immunoSEQ Assay, a bias-controlled multiplex PCR. The source study handled its data this way. Within the assay, amplification of reference gene primers was used to estimate how many nucleated cells each sample contained. To quantify the absolute abundance of each unique TCRbeta CDR3 rearrangement, sequence reads were collapsed and filtered. For each sample, productive Simpson clonality was calculated as the square root of Simpson's diversity index across productive rearrangements. Here the immuneACCESS table is served through TCRdb, limited to in-frame sequences with V and J called. Missing clones are a known gap in these copies; in checked studies unresolved V genes cover under half, and the rest lacks a known reason. That table is the source of V, J and clone size, and D and trimming were worked out from the DNA. This sample is represented by approximately 210,000 clones; 70% to 90% of them were singletons. Clones ranked in the top ten supply 3.5% to 5.5% of the sample.

This clone was seen only once. This receptor's antigen is unknown. No base quality values were provided; no much bigger clone lies one nucleotide off. In the prospective study, participants were about 18 to 95 years old, resided in 24 geographic areas of the United States, and were enrolled through a virtual design. To assign participants to cohorts, the prospective study relied on clinical history that participants themselves reported in a screening survey and a study questionnaire. Each participant in the prospective study had whole blood, serum and a nasopharyngeal or oropharyngeal swab collected by mobile phlebotomists. Additional blood draws and questionnaires over an approximately 2-month period could optionally be provided by prospective study participants. Blood samples from the prospective study were shipped frozen or at room temperature prior to DNA extraction.

This receptor was identified in a man aged 30 to 39 with acute COVID-19. The sequenced sample was PBMCs or T cells enriched from blood (not recorded which). The sequence joins TRBV29-1 to TRBJ2-1; D gene: possibly TRBD1, on 5 matching bases. CDR3 sequence: CSVPTASSYNEQFF. Read as DNA, the sequence is TGCAGCGTTCCGACAGCGAGCTCCTACAATGAGCAGTTCTTC.